This T cell receptor (beta chain) was retrieved from a study of T cells after yellow fever vaccination (dated by TCRdb to between 2018 and 2021). Notes on the research overall: The SMART-Seq v4 Ultra Low Input RNA kit was used to prepare libraries from fractions with low cell numbers. Blood was drawn at multiple timepoints before and after primary and secondary immunization, with bulk PBMC replicates and cell subsets isolated. To follow T-cell clones before and after both primary and booster YFV17D yellow fever vaccination, bulk TCR alpha and beta repertoires underwent longitudinal sequencing. Two healthy male donors, one aged 18 to 29 and one aged 30 to 40 years, made up the cohort.

Via the germline V gene (reference sequence), CDR1 is DFQATT and CDR2 SNEGSKA. The CDR3 goes from the cysteine to the phenylalanine over 14 residues. Just the 42-base CDR3 DNA is kept, in frame starting at base 1. What the treatment or condition label conveys for this sample: live attenuated yellow fever vaccine strain. PBMCs were isolated from peripheral blood using a standard Ficoll-Paque protocol. Dynabeads CD4 and CD8 positive selection kits were used to isolate the CD4 and CD8 T-cell fractions. TriZol was used to extract RNA from bulk PBMCs, CD4 and CD8 fractions, and dextramer-positive and dextramer-negative fractions. Ten or more counts support this clonotype. Its antigen is not yet known. Within one base of it there is no much larger clone, and no base qualities were kept. TCR cDNA was synthesized by 5'RACE template switching, through which a universal primer site and unique molecular identifiers were introduced. Priming of cDNA synthesis was performed from both the TCR alpha and TCR beta constant segments. Libraries were amplified in two PCR steps, with sample barcodes and sequencing adapters added in the second step. Sequencing of libraries was done on Illumina HiSeq 2500 (2x100 bp) or NovaSeq (2x150 bp). Under the source paper's analysis protocol: MIGEC handled demultiplexing of reads and collapsing into UMI consensus sequences, while MiXCR performed V(D)J alignment. Clonotypes responding to the vaccine were identified with edgeR on replicate PBMC samples, with the criteria of FDR below 0.01 and a log2 fold change above 5 up to day 15. CD4 or CD8 identity was assigned to each bulk clonotype according to whether the clonotype was present at higher abundance in the sequenced CD4 repertoire or the sequenced CD8 repertoire. TCRdb ran its own pipeline on the public reads, namely fastp trimming at Q25 and MiXCR clone calling, and kept in-frame beta chains. Merged by CDR3 protein, the rows form single entries marked with the most common genes and DNA. TCRdb assigned the V and J calls; the authors' analysis was not used. This sample comprises under 300,000 distinct CDR3 sequences, around 6.7% of them detected only once. The leading ten clones occupy 0.8% to 1.2% of the sample.

Paper-wide results and their limitations: Only two donors were included in the study, so the extent to which the findings can be generalized is limited. Most clones expanded after primary vaccination (approximately 97% of CD4 and approximately 90% of CD8) were re-detected after the booster, suggesting that broad memory maintenance occurred. A small share of clonotypes occurred in both CD4 and CD8 compartments, likely arising from convergent recombination. FACS-sorted repertoires could contain abundant contaminating clonotypes from the bulk population, so computational filtering was required. Compared with the primary T-cell response, the secondary T-cell response was faster but weaker, reaching its peak on day 5 rather than on day 15.

The chain was built from TRBV20-1 and TRBJ2-1, with TRBD1 as a weak D call on 5 bases. The TCR sequence derives from a young man who received the YFV17D yellow fever vaccine. The material sequenced was CD4+ T cells sorted from PBMCs, taken on the day of the yellow fever booster vaccination. The sequenced DNA is TGCAGCTTGCCGGTGGGGCTATCCTACAATGAGCAGTTCTTC. This codes for CSLPVGLSYNEQFF.